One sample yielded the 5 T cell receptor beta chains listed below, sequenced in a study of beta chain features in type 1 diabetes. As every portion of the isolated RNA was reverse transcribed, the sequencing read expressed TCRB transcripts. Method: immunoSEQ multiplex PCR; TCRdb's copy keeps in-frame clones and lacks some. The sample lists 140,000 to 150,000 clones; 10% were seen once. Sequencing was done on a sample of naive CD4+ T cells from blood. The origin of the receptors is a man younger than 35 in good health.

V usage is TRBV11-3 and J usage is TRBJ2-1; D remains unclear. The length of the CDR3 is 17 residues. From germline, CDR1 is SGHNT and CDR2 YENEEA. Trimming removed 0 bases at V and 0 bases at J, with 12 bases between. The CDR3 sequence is CASSLDAGVSSYNEQFF. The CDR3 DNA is TGTGCCAGCAGCTTAGACGCCGGAGTCTCCTCCTACAATGAGCAGTTCTTC.

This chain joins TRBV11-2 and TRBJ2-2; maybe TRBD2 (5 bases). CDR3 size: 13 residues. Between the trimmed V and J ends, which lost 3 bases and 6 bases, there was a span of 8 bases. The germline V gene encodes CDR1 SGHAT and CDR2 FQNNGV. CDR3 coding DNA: TGTGCCAGCAGCTTGTCTAGCCCCGGGGAGCTGTTTTTT. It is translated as CASSLSSPGELFF.

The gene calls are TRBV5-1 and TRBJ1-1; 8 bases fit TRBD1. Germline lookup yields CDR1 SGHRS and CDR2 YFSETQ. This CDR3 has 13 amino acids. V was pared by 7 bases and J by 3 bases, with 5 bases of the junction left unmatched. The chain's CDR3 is CASSGQGHTEAFF. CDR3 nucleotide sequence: TGCGCCAGCTCTGGACAGGGTCACACTGAAGCTTTCTTT.

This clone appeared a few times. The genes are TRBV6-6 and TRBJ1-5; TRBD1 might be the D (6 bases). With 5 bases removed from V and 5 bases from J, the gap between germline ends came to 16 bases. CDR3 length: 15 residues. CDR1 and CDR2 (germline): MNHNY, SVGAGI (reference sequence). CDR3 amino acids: CASSHRGQIYQPQHF. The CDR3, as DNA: TGTGCCAGCAGTCACCGTGGACAGATTTATCAGCCCCAGCATTTT.

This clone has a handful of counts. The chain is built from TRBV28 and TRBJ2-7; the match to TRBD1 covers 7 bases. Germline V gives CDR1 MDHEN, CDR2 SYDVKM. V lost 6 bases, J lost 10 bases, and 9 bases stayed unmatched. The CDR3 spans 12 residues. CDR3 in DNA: TGTGCCAGCAGAGGGTCCCGACAGGGACAGTACTTC. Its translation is CASRGSRQGQYF.